This T cell receptor (beta chain) is from a study of T-cell reconstitution after alpha-beta-depleted transplantation in children. In this sample, this clonotype turned up a few times. Unique molecular identifiers featured in how the TCRbeta library was prepared. In TCRdb, the PCR reads were re-called with MiXCR into one record per CDR3 protein. Here the sample spans 500,000 or so distinct CDR3 sequences, 32% being singletons. This CDR3 is 13 amino acids long. In germline, CDR1 is SGHVS, CDR2 FQNEAQ. Trimming removed 3 bases at V and 7 bases at J, with 10 bases between. The genes are TRBV7-8 and TRBJ2-1; D gene unclear. The clonotype originates from a human donor who donated a stem cell graft to a child with aplastic anemia. The material sequenced was PBMCs from the stem cell graft donor, taken from the stem cell graft. The DNA of the CDR3 is TGTGCCAGCAGCTTCAATCCCGGTAATGAGCAGTTCTTC. This translates into CASSFNPGNEQFF.